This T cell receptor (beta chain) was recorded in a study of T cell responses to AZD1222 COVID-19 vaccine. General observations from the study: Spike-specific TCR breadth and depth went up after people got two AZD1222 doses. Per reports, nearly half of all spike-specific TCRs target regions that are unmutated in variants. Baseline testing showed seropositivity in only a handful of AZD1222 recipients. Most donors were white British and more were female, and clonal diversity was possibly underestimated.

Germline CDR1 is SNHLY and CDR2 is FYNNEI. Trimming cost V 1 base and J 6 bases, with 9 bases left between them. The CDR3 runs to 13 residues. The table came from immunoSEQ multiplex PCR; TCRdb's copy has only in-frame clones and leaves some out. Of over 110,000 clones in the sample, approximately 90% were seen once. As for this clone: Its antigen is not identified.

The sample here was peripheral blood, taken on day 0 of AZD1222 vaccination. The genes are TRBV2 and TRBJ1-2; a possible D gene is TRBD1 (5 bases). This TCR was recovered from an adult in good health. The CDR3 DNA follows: TGTGCCAGCAGTGAAGGGGGGTGGGATGGCTACACCTTC. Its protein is CASSEGGWDGYTF.